The 4 T cell receptor beta chains given below trace back to one sample, sequenced in a study of neurological immune-mediated disorders (dated by TCRdb to between 2018 and 2020). Libraries were built with 5' RACE. Instrument used: Illumina HiSeq 2500. TCRdb reanalyzed the raw reads on its own, using fastp at Q25 for trimming and MiXCR for clone calling, and kept in-frame beta chains. A single entry per CDR3 protein holds the most common genes and DNA from its merged rows. The sample table holds some 70,000 distinct CDR3 sequences, of which almost 3.5% were seen once. The ten largest clonotypes hold 3.7% of the sample. Sequencing was performed on PBMCs. These TCRs come from a man in his forties or fifties with multiple sclerosis.

At least ten counts were recorded for this clonotype. This sequence joins TRBV20-1 and TRBJ1-6; D gene unclear. CDR1 and CDR2 (germline): DFQATT, SNEGSKA (reference sequence). This CDR3 has 14 residues. V was cut by 6 bases and J by 4 bases, with 13 bases left in between. CDR3 loop: CSAGPTEYNSPLHF. The DNA for the CDR3 is TGCAGTGCGGGCCCTACAGAGTATAATTCACCCCTCCACTTT.

The rearrangement links TRBV6-5 to TRBJ1-2, with 9 bases matching TRBD1. This CDR3 has 15 residues. CDR1 is MNHEY and CDR2 is SVGAGI in the germline V gene. V dropped 5 bases and J dropped 6; count of bases not matched to a gene: 10. CDR3 sequence (DNA): TGTGCCAGCAGTCTCAACAGGGGGCCCTCTGATGGCTACACCTTC. Its translation is CASSLNRGPSDGYTF.

This clonotype was counted many times. The chain joins TRBV24-1 to TRBJ2-5; D uncertain. V was trimmed by 3 bases and J by 2 bases, leaving 21 bases between them. The CDR3 covers 18 residues. CDR1 is KGHDR, CDR2 SFDVKD, per germline. The CDR3 spells CATSDPSTTWSRQETQYF. The CDR3 coding sequence is TGTGCCACCAGTGATCCCTCCACTACATGGTCAAGACAAGAGACCCAGTACTTC.

There are many counts of this clonotype. The chain is built from TRBV18 and TRBJ2-7; D might be TRBD1 (5 bases). V lost 2 bases, J lost 7 bases, and 15 bases lay in between. The CDR3 extends over 14 amino acids. CDR1 and CDR2 from the germline V gene are KGHSH and LQKENI. In nucleotides, the CDR3 is TGTGCCAGCTCACCAACGGTCAGGGATCGGGAGCAGTACTTC. The encoded protein is CASSPTVRDREQYF.